Included here is one TCR beta chain sequence, with context. Assay: immunoSEQ multiplex PCR; the TCRdb copy retains only in-frame clones and omits some. The sample yields some 40,000 clones, over 65% seen once. The data are from a study of blood T cell repertoires in COVID-19. Study-level background: Whether acute or convalescent, the COVID-19 samples came from the United States, Italy and Spain. T cells, B-cell-depleted T cells, or PBMCs supplied cDNA or gDNA.

Germline V gene sequence: CDR1 KGHSH, CDR2 LQKENI. The V segment lost 2 bases and the J segment 4 bases; nucleotides outside the gene matches: 4. CDR3 size: 15 residues. The clonotype comes from a man in his 70s with acute or convalescent COVID-19. The genes are TRBV18 and TRBJ2-7, with 11 bases that match TRBD1. The sample was peripheral blood. The CDR3 DNA is TGTGCCAGCTCACCAACGGGACAGGGGGGTTACGAGCAGTACTTC. Translated, it gives CASSPTGQGGYEQYF.